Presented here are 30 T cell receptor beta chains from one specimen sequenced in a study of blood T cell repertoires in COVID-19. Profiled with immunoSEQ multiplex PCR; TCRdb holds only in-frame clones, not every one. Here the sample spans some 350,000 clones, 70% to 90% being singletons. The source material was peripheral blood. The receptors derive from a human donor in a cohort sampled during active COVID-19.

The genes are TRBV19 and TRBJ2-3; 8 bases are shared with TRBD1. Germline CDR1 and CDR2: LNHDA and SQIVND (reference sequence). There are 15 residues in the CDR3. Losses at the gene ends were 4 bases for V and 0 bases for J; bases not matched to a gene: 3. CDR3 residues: CASSTRDRSTDTQYF. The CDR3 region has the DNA TGTGCCAGTAGTACCCGGGACAGGAGCACAGATACGCAGTATTTT. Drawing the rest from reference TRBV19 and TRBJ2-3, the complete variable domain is DGGITQSPKYLFRKEGQNVTLSCEQNLNHDAMYWYRQDPGQGLRLIYYSQIVNDFQKGDIAEGYSVSREKKESFPLTVTSAQKNPTAFYLCASSTRDRSTDTQYFGPGTRLTVL.

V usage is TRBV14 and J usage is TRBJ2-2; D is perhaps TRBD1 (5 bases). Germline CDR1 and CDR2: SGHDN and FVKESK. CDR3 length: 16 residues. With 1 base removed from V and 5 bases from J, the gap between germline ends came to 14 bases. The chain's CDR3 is CASSQVGRARTGELFF. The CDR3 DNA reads TGTGCCAGCAGCCAAGTAGGCAGGGCAAGGACCGGGGAGCTGTTTTTT.

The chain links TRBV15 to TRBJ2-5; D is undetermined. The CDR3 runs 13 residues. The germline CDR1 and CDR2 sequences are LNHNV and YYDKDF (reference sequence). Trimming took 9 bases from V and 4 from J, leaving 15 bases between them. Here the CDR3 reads CATSARARETQYF. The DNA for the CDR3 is TGTGCCACTTCAGCGAGAGCAAGAGAGACCCAGTACTTC.

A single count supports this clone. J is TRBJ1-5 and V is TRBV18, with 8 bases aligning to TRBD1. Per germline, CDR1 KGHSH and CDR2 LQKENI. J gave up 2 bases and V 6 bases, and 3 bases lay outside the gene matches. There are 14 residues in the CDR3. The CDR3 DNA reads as TGTGCCAGCTCTTGGGGACAGGGCAATCAGCCCCAGCATTTT. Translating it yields CASSWGQGNQPQHF.

The CDR3 region has the DNA TGTGCCAGCAGCTCGTTGTTAACAGAAAGCACTGAAGCTTTCTTT. Translated, it gives CASSSLLTESTEAFF. This chain links TRBV11-2 with TRBJ1-1; unclear D gene. With 4 bases removed from V and 4 bases from J, the gap between germline ends came to 16 bases. Germline CDR1 reads SGHAT; CDR2 reads FQNNGV. This CDR3 contains 15 residues.

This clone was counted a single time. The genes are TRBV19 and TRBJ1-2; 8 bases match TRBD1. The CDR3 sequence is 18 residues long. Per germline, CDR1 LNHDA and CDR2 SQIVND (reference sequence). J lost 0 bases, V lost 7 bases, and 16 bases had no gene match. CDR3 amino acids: CASTVFGDRGLANYGYTF. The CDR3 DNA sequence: TGTGCCAGTACCGTATTTGGAGACAGGGGCCTCGCTAACTATGGCTACACCTTC.

CDR3 sequence (DNA): TGTGCCAGCAGTTTAGGCAGCGGCGAGCAGTACTTC. Encoded protein: CASSLGSGEQYF. This chain joins TRBV28 and TRBJ2-7; TRBD2 might be the D (5 bases). The germline CDR1 and CDR2 sequences are MDHEN and SYDVKM. This CDR3 spans 12 amino acids. V was cut by 2 bases and J by 6 bases, with 8 bases left in between.

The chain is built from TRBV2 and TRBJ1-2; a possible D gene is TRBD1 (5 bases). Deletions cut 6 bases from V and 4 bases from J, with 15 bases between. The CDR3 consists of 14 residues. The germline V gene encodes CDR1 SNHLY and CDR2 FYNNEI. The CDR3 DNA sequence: TGTGCCAGCAGAGGTCCGACAGCTATCTATGGCTACACCTTC. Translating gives CASRGPTAIYGYTF.

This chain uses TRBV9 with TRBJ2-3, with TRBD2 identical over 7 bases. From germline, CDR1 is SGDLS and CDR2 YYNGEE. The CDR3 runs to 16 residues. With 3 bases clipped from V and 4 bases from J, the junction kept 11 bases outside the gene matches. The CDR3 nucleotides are TGTGCCAGCAGCGGGCGCGGGGGTTTGATGTCAGATACGCAGTATTTT. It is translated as CASSGRGGLMSDTQYF.

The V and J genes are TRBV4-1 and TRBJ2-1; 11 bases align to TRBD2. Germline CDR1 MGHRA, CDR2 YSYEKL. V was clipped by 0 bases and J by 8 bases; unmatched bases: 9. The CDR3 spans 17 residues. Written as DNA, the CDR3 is TGCGCCAGCAGCCAAGACCCACTACTAGCGGGAGAAGATGAGCAGTTCTTC. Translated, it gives CASSQDPLLAGEDEQFF.

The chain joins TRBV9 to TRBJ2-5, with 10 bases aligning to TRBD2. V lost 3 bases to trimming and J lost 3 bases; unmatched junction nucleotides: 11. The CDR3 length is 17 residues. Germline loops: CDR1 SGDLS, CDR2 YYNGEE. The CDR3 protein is CASSAGDSGGPEETQYF. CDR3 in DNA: TGTGCCAGCAGCGCCGGAGATAGCGGGGGGCCGGAAGAGACCCAGTACTTC.

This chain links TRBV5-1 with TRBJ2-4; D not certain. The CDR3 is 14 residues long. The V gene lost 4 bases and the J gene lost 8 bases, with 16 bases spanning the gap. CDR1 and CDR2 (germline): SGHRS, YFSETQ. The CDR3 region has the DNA TGCGCCAGCAGCACTCCACCCCGACTGGACATTCAGTACTTC. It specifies CASSTPPRLDIQYF.

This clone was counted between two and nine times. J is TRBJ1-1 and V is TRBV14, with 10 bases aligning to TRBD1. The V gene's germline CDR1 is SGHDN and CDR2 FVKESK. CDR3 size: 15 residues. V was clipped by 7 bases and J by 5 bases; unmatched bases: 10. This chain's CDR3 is CASTPTGGQGTEAFF. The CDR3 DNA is TGTGCCAGCACCCCGACAGGGGGCCAGGGGACTGAAGCTTTCTTT.

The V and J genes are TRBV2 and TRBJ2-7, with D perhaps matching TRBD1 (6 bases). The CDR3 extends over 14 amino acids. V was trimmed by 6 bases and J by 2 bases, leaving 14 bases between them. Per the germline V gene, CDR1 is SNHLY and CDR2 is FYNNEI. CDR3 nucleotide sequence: TGTGCCAGCAGCGGCTCCAGGGGTACCTACGAGCAGTACTTC. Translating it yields CASSGSRGTYEQYF.

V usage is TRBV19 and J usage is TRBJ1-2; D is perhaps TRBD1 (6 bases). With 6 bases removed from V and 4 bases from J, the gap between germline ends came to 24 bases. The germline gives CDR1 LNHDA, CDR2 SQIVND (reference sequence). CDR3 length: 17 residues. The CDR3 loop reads CASSQAPYSTGIYGYTF. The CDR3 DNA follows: TGTGCCAGTAGCCAAGCGCCGTATAGCACAGGGATCTATGGCTACACCTTC.

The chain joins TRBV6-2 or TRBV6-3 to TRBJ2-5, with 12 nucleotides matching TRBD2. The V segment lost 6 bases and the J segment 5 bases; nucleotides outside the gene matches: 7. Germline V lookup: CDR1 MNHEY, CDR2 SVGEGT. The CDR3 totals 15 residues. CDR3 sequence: CASSSLAGGSETQYF. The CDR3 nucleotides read TGTGCCAGCAGCTCACTAGCGGGGGGCTCGGAGACCCAGTACTTC.

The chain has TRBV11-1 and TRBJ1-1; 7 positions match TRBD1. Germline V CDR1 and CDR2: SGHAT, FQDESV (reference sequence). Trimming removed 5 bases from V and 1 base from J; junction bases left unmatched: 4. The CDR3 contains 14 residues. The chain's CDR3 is CASSHDRENTEAFF. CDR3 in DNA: TGTGCCAGCAGCCACGACAGGGAGAACACTGAAGCTTTCTTT.

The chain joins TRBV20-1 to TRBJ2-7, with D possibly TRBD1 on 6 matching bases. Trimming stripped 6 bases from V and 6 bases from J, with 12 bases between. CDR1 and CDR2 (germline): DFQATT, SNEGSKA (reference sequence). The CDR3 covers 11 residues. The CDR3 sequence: CSANGGGEQYF. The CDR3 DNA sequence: TGCAGTGCGAATGGGGGCGGCGAGCAGTACTTC.

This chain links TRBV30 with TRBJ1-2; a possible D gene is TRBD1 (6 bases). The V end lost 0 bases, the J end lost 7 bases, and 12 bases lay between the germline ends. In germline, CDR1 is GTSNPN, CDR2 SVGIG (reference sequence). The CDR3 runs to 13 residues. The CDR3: CAWSVRRGGGYTF. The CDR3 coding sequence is TGTGCCTGGAGTGTACGCAGGGGTGGTGGCTACACCTTC.

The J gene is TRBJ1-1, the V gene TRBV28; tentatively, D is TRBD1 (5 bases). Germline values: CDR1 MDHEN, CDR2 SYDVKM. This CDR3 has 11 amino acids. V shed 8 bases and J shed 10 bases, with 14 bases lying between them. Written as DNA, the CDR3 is TGTGCCAGCCGTACCGCGGGGGGAGCTTTCTTT. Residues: CASRTAGGAFF.

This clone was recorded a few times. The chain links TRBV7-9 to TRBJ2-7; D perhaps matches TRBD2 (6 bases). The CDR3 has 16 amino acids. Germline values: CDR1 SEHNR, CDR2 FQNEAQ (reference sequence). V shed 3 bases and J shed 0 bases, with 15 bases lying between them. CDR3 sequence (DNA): TGTGCCAGCAGCTTGGGTGGAGGGTCAAGCTCCTACGAGCAGTACTTC. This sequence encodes CASSLGGGSSSYEQYF.

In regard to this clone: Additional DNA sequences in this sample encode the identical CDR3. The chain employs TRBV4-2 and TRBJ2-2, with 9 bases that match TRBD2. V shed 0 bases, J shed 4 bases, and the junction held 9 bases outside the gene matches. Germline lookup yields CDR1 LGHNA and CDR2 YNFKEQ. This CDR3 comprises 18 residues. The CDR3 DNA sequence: TGTGCCAGCAGCCAAGATGTTGCGGGGGGGCGTAGCACCGGGGAGCTGTTTTTT. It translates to CASSQDVAGGRSTGELFF.

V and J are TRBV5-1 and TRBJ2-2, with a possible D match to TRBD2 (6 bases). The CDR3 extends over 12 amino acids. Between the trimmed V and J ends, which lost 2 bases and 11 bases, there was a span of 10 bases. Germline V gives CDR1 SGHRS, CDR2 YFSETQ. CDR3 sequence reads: CASSFLAGELFF. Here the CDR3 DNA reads TGCGCCAGCAGCTTCTTGGCGGGAGAGCTGTTTTTT.

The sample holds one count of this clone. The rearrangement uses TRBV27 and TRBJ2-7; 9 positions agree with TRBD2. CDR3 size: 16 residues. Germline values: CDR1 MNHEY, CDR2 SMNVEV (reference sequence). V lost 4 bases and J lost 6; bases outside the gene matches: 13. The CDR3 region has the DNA TGTGCCAGCAGTTCCCGGCGGGAGGGCCCTAGCTCCGAGCAGTACTTC. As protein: CASSSRREGPSSEQYF.

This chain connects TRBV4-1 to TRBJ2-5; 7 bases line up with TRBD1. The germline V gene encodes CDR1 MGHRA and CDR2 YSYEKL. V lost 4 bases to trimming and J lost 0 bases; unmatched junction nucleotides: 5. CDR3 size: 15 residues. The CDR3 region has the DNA TGCGCCAGCAGCCGCCCTGACAGGGACCAAGAGACCCAGTACTTC. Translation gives CASSRPDRDQETQYF.

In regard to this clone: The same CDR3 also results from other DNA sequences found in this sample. This chain's CDR3 is CASSLASYEQYF. The CDR3 DNA sequence: TGTGCCAGCAGCTTGGCCAGCTACGAGCAGTACTTC. The chain combines TRBV5-6 with TRBJ2-7; unclear D gene. V lost 0 bases to trimming and J lost 3 bases, with 4 bases between them. Germline CDR1 and CDR2: SGHDT and YYEEEE. CDR3 length equals 12 residues.

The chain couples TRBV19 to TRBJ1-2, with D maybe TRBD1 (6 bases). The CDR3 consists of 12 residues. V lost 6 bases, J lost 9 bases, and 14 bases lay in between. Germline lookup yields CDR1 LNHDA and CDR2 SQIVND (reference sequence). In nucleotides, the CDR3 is TGTGCCAGTAGCCCAGGGGCCAGGAGCTACACCTTC. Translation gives CASSPGARSYTF.

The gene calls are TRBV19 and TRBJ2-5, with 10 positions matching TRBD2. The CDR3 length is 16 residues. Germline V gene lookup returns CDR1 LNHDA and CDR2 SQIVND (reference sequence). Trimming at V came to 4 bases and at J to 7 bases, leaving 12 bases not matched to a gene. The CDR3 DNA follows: TGTGCCAGTAGTACTCGACTAGCGGGTCCTTTGTGGACCCAGTACTTC. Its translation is CASSTRLAGPLWTQYF. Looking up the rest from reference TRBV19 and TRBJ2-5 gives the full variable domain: DGGITQSPKYLFRKEGQNVTLSCEQNLNHDAMYWYRQDPGQGLRLIYYSQIVNDFQKGDIAEGYSVSREKKESFPLTVTSAQKNPTAFYLCASSTRLAGPLWTQYFGPGTRLLVL.

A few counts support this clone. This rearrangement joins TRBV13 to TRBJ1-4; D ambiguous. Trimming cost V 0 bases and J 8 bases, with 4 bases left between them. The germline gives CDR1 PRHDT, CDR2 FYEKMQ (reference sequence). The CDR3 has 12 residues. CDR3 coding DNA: TGTGCCAGCAGCTTAGGGAGGGAAAAACTGTTTTTT. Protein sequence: CASSLGREKLFF.

The CDR3 loop is CASSGQSGVLNTEAFF. In DNA form, the CDR3 reads TGTGCCAGCAGTGGACAATCAGGGGTATTGAACACTGAAGCTTTCTTT. The gene calls are TRBV6-1 and TRBJ1-1; tentatively, D is TRBD1 (6 bases). The CDR3 spans 16 residues. CDR1 is MNHNS, CDR2 SASEGT, per germline. Trimming shortened V by 4 bases and J by 0 bases, and 15 bases separated the two germline ends.